Detailed here is one TCR beta chain. The data originate from a study of T cell responses to AZD1222 COVID-19 vaccine. CDR1 and CDR2 (germline): LNHDA, SQIVND (reference sequence). V was trimmed by 6 bases and J by 3 bases, leaving 9 bases between them. The CDR3 extends over 13 amino acids. Profiling relied on immunoSEQ multiplex PCR, and the TCRdb table lists in-frame clones only, not all of them. The sample has fewer than 80,000 clones; 79% are singletons. The clonotype comes from an adult in good health. Sequenced material: peripheral blood, taken on day 0 of MenACWY control vaccination. This chain uses TRBV19 with TRBJ2-1, with TRBD1 as a possible D gene (6 bases). CDR3 nucleotide sequence: TGTGCCAGTAGGGACAGTATCTACAATGAGCAGTTCTTC. This encodes CASRDSIYNEQFF.